Presented here are 18 T cell receptor beta chains from one specimen sequenced in a study of OX40 agonist ivuxolimab in advanced cancers. TCRdb keeps only in-frame clones here, not all; method: immunoSEQ multiplex PCR. The sample lists approximately 12,000 clones; 75% to 95% were seen once. This specimen consisted of CD4+ or CD8+ T cells sorted from blood, obtained in a trial of the OX40 agonist ivuxolimab. The receptors come from an adult with an advanced solid tumor such as melanoma, head and neck, liver or kidney cancer.

The chain recombines TRBV4-2 with TRBJ1-6; tentative D call: TRBD1 (6 bases). Germline V gene data show CDR1 as LGHNA and CDR2 as YNFKEQ. The ends were cut back, 8 bases at V and 0 bases at J, with 11 bases in the middle. CDR3 length equals 15 residues. The DNA for the CDR3 is TGTGCCAGCGGGAGGGGGAGCTCCTATAATTCACCCCTCCACTTT. Encoded protein: CASGRGSSYNSPLHF.

The chain links TRBV7-9 to TRBJ2-3, with TRBD2 matching over 7 bases. Germline V lookup: CDR1 SEHNR, CDR2 FQNEAQ (reference sequence). The CDR3 runs 15 residues. J gave up 7 bases and V 8 bases, and 15 bases lay outside the gene matches. Here the CDR3 reads CASGAREWPLNTQYF. CDR3 sequence (DNA): TGTGCCAGCGGGGCGCGGGAGTGGCCCCTCAATACGCAGTATTTT.

V and J are TRBV4-1 and TRBJ2-7; 8 nucleotides align to TRBD1. Germline CDR1 is MGHRA and CDR2 is YSYEKL. The CDR3 extends over 14 amino acids. V gave up 4 bases and J gave up 2 bases; unmatched junction bases: 4. The CDR3: CASSPQQGAYEQYF. As DNA, the CDR3 is TGCGCCAGCAGCCCCCAACAGGGGGCCTACGAGCAGTACTTC.

This chain uses TRBV11-2 with TRBJ2-7, with 7 nucleotides matching TRBD1. The CDR3 length is 13 residues. V trimming: 5 bases; J trimming: 10 bases; junction bases outside the gene matches: 11. Germline CDR1 reads SGHAT; CDR2 reads FQNNGV. CDR3 residues: CASSPTGTALQYF. Here the CDR3 DNA reads TGTGCCAGCAGCCCAACCGGGACAGCACTTCAGTACTTC.

This sequence joins TRBV7-9 and TRBJ2-6; 9 bases align to TRBD1. V was pared by 3 bases and J by 0 bases, with 9 bases of the junction left unmatched. Germline V gene sequence: CDR1 SEHNR, CDR2 FQNEAQ (reference sequence). CDR3 length: 19 residues. The chain's CDR3 is CASSFPPGQGASGANVLTF. The CDR3 nucleotides are TGTGCCAGCAGCTTTCCGCCGGGACAGGGAGCCTCTGGGGCCAACGTCCTGACTTTC.

This clone has only one observation. CDR3 amino acids: CASSVGGGWYNEQFF. The CDR3 region has the DNA TGTGCCAGCAGCGTCGGCGGTGGCTGGTACAATGAGCAGTTCTTC. The chain recombines TRBV9 with TRBJ2-1; no clear D gene. Trimming removed 2 bases from V and 4 bases from J, with 13 bases in between. CDR3 size: 15 residues. Germline V gives CDR1 SGDLS, CDR2 YYNGEE. Complete variable domain (other parts from reference TRBV9 and TRBJ2-1): DSGVTQTPKHLITATGQRVTLRCSPRSGDLSVYWYQQSLDQGLQFLIQYYNGEERAKGNILERFSAQQFPDLHSELNLSSLELGDSALYFCASSVGGGWYNEQFFGPGTRLTVL.

The rearrangement joins TRBV13 to TRBJ2-7, with a possible D match to TRBD2 (5 bases). Germline V gene lookup returns CDR1 PRHDT and CDR2 FYEKMQ (reference sequence). The CDR3 runs 15 residues. V shed 1 base and J shed 5 bases, with 15 bases lying between them. The CDR3 loop is CASSLVGRTRDEQYF. DNA of the CDR3: TGTGCCAGCAGCTTAGTGGGCCGAACTAGGGACGAGCAGTACTTC.

This CDR3 reads CASSLSYSYEQYF. The CDR3, as DNA: TGTGCCAGCAGCTTATCCTACTCCTACGAGCAGTACTTC. The J gene is TRBJ2-5, the V gene TRBV7-9; D is unclear. The J call may be in error: the DNA end matches TRBJ2-7 better. CDR3 size: 13 residues. Germline V gene sequence: CDR1 SEHNR, CDR2 FQNEAQ (reference sequence).

The V call is TRBV9, the J call TRBJ2-6; D is unresolved. Germline CDR1 reads SGDLS; CDR2 reads YYNGEE. The V end lost 4 bases, the J end lost 3 bases, and 17 bases lay between the germline ends. There are 17 residues in the CDR3. The CDR3 loop reads CASSPPNSGLGANVLTF. The CDR3 coding sequence is TGTGCCAGCAGCCCCCCGAATTCGGGCCTTGGGGCCAACGTCCTGACTTTC.

The chain has TRBV4-3 and TRBJ1-4, with D perhaps TRBD1 (6 bases). Trimming shortened V by 3 bases and J by 7 bases, and 15 bases separated the two germline ends. Looked up from germline, CDR1 is LGHNA and CDR2 is YSLEER. The CDR3 consists of 15 residues. The CDR3 loop is CASSHTQGRGEKLFF. Here the CDR3 DNA reads TGCGCCAGCAGCCACACACAGGGTAGGGGTGAAAAACTGTTTTTT.

The rearrangement joins TRBV7-2 to TRBJ2-7; 12 nucleotides match TRBD2. Germline CDR1 SGHTA, CDR2 FQGNSA. The CDR3 loop spans 15 amino acids. The trim removed 5 bases at V and 4 bases at J, leaving 6 bases unmatched. CDR3 protein: CASSTGTSGFYEQYF. The CDR3 DNA follows: TGTGCCAGCAGCACCGGGACTAGCGGGTTTTACGAGCAGTACTTC.

The CDR3 loop is CASRPGHYYEQYF. The CDR3 nucleotides are TGTGCCAGCAGACCGGGACACTACTACGAGCAGTACTTC. The chain uses TRBV6-5 and TRBJ2-7; TRBD1 is a possible D gene (6 bases). V shed 6 bases and J shed 3 bases, with 12 bases lying between them. This CDR3 is built from 13 residues. Germline V gene sequence: CDR1 MNHEY, CDR2 SVGAGI.

The rearrangement links TRBV5-4 to TRBJ2-7; D is possibly TRBD2 (6 bases). From germline, CDR1 is SGHNT and CDR2 YYREEE (reference sequence). CDR3 length: 16 residues. Between the trimmed V and J ends, which lost 0 bases and 2 bases, there was a span of 15 bases. Here the CDR3 DNA reads TGTGCCAGCAGCTTGGCTTTTGGGGACTTAGCCTACGAGCAGTACTTC. It codes for CASSLAFGDLAYEQYF.

The V and J genes are TRBV19 and TRBJ2-1; the D is unclear. Between the trimmed V and J ends, which lost 3 bases and 2 bases, there was a span of 8 bases. The germline V gene has CDR1 LNHDA and CDR2 SQIVND (reference sequence). CDR3 length equals 14 residues. The CDR3 region has the DNA TGTGCCAGTAGTATCCTGGCTACCTACAATGAGCAGTTCTTC. Translated: CASSILATYNEQFF.

The chain carries TRBV20-1 and TRBJ1-4; no clear D gene. The CDR3 contains 10 residues. The germline V gene encodes CDR1 DFQATT and CDR2 SNEGSKA (reference sequence). Deletions cut 3 bases from V and 7 bases from J, with 3 bases between. As DNA, the CDR3 is TGCAGTGCTAGGGGTGAAAAACTGTTTTTT. Translation gives CSARGEKLFF.

The chain carries TRBV5-1 and TRBJ2-5; TRBD2 matches 16 bases. This CDR3 is 15 amino acids long. The junction had 0 bases not matched to a gene; V was cut back by 4 bases and J by 3 bases. CDR1 is SGHRS, CDR2 YFSETQ, per germline. The DNA of the CDR3 is TGCGCCAGCAGCGGGACTAGCGGGGGGGAAGAGACCCAGTACTTC. The encoded protein is CASSGTSGGEETQYF.

The V call is TRBV10-3, the J call TRBJ2-7, with D perhaps TRBD2 (5 bases). The CDR3 totals 15 residues. The germline V and J ends were trimmed by 9 bases and 3 bases, with 21 bases remaining between them. CDR1 and CDR2 (germline): ENHRY, SYGVKD. Written as DNA, the CDR3 is TGTGCCATTGCGAGGGAGACCTCCGAGGACTACGAGCAGTACTTC. Translation: CAIARETSEDYEQYF.

This chain uses TRBV13 with TRBJ2-2; 7 bases are shared with TRBD2. V was pared by 2 bases and J by 7 bases, with 4 bases of the junction left unmatched. This CDR3 contains 14 residues. CDR1 is PRHDT, CDR2 FYEKMQ, per germline (reference sequence). CDR3 sequence (DNA): TGTGCCAGCAGCTTACGCACTAGCGTCGGGGAGCTGTTTTTT. Translating gives CASSLRTSVGELFF.